This TCR beta chain was retrieved from a study of T cells in Graves' hyperthyroidism and ophthalmopathy. General study findings and limits: In validation, the model predicted ophthalmopathy. These predictions came a median about 6.2 months before onset.

Comments on this clonotype: Its antigen is unidentified.

In the ophthalmopathy cohort, Clinical Activity Score was at least 3, NOSPECS grade at least 4, and duration under 3 months. Exclusions: uncontrolled infection, other autoimmune disease, pregnancy, lactation. PBMCs stemmed from 10 ml fresh peripheral blood. Per germline, CDR1 ENHRY and CDR2 SYGVKD. This CDR3 has 12 residues. V was trimmed by 8 bases and J by 4 bases, leaving 9 bases between them. Amplification of TCR beta CDR3 regions was performed using RNA transcripts as template. An initial round of RT-PCR targeting the TCR CDR3 relied on the HTBI primer set. TCRdb re-called the multiplex PCR reads through MiXCR, storing one row per CDR3 protein. This sample has around 300,000 distinct CDR3 sequences, with roughly an eighth found just once.

Sequencing used blood. This chain joins TRBV10-3 and TRBJ2-1; D call uncertain. This TCR was sampled from a woman in her 40s with Graves' ophthalmopathy. The CDR3 here is CAIGLPYNEQFF. The CDR3 DNA follows: TGTGCCATCGGATTGCCGTACAATGAGCAGTTCTTC.